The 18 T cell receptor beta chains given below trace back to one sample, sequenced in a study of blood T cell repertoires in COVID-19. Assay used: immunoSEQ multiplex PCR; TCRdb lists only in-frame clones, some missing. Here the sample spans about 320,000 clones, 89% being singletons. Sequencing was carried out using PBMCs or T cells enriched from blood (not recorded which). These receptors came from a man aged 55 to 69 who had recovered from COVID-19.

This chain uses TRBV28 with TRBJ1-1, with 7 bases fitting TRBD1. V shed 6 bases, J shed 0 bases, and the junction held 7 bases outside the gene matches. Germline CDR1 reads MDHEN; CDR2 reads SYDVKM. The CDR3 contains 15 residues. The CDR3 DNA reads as TGTGCCAGCAGGCCAGGGACAGCCCTGAACACTGAAGCTTTCTTT. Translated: CASRPGTALNTEAFF. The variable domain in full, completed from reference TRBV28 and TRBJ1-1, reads DVKVTQSSRYLVKRTGEKVFLECVQDMDHENMFWYRQDPGLGLRLIYFSYDVKMKEKGDIPEGYSVSREKKERFSLILESASTNQTSMYLCASRPGTALNTEAFFGQGTRLTVV.

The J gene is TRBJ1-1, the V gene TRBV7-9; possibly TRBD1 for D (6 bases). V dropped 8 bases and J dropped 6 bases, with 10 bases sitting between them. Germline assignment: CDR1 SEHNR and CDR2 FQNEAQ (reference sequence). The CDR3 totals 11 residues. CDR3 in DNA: TGTGCCAGCTCCAGACAGGCTGAAGCTTTCTTT. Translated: CASSRQAEAFF.

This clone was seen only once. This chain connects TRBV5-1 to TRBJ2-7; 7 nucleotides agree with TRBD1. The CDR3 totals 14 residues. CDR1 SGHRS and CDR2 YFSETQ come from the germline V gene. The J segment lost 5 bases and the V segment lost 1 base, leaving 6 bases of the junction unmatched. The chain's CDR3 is CASSLSQGLNEQYF. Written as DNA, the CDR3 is TGCGCCAGCAGCTTGTCACAGGGGTTGAACGAGCAGTACTTC.

This CDR3 is CASARAAYNEQFF. As DNA, the CDR3 is TGTGCCAGCGCTCGAGCGGCCTACAATGAGCAGTTCTTC. V gene TRBV15 combines with J gene TRBJ2-1, with a tentative D call TRBD2 (5 bases). V was clipped by 10 bases and J by 2 bases, with 12 bases between them. The germline gives CDR1 LNHNV, CDR2 YYDKDF (reference sequence). There are 13 residues in the CDR3.

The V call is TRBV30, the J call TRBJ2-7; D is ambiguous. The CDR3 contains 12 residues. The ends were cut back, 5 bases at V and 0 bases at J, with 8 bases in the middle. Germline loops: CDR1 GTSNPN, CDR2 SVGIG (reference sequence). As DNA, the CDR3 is TGTGCCTGGTGTGAGAGCTCCTACGAGCAGTACTTC. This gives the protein CAWCESSYEQYF.

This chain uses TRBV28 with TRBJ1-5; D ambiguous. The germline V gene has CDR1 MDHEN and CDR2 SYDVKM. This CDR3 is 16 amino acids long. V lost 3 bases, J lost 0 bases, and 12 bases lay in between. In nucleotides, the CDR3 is TGTGCCAGCAGTTTTAGAGGATCTAATAGCAATCAGCCCCAGCATTTT. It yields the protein CASSFRGSNSNQPQHF.

CDR3 residues: CASSIGGWNTEAFF. Here the CDR3 DNA reads TGTGCCAGTAGTATTGGGGGCTGGAACACTGAAGCTTTCTTT. The V and J genes are TRBV19 and TRBJ1-1; a possible D gene is TRBD1 (6 bases). Trimming removed 3 bases from V and 1 base from J, with 9 bases in between. This CDR3 region has 14 residues. Per germline, CDR1 LNHDA and CDR2 SQIVND (reference sequence). Looking up the rest from reference TRBV19 and TRBJ1-1 gives the full variable domain: DGGITQSPKYLFRKEGQNVTLSCEQNLNHDAMYWYRQDPGQGLRLIYYSQIVNDFQKGDIAEGYSVSREKKESFPLTVTSAQKNPTAFYLCASSIGGWNTEAFFGQGTRLTVV.

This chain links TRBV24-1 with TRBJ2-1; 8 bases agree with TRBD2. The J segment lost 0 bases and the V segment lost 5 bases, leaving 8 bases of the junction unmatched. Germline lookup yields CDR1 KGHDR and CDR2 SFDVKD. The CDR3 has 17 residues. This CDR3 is CATSVGASGRSYNEQFF. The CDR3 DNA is TGTGCCACCAGTGTTGGGGCTAGCGGGCGCTCCTACAATGAGCAGTTCTTC.

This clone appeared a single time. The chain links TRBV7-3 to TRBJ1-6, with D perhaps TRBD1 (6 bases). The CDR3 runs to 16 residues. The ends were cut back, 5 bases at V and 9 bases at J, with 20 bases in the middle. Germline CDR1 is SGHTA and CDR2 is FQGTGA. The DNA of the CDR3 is TGTGCCAGCAGCGCGGGTGCGGGGGCGCTGAGTTCACCCCTCCACTTT. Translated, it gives CASSAGAGALSSPLHF.

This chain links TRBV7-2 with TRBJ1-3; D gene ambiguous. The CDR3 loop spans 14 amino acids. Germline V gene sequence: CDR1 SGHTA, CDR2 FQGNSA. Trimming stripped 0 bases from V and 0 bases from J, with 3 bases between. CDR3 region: CASSLALSGNTIYF. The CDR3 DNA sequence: TGTGCCAGCAGCTTAGCTCTCTCTGGAAACACCATATATTTT.

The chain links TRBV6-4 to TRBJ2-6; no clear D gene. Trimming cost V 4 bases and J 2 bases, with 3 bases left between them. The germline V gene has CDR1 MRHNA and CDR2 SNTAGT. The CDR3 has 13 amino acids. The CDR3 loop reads CASSAAGANVLTF. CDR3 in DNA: TGTGCCAGCAGTGCTGCTGGGGCCAACGTCCTGACTTTC.

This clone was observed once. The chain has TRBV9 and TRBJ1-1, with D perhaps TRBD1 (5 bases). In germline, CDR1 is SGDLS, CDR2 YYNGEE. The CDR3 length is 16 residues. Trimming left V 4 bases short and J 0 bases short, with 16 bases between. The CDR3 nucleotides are TGTGCCAGCAGCCTCATTGTTGGGGGGATGAACACTGAAGCTTTCTTT. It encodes CASSLIVGGMNTEAFF.

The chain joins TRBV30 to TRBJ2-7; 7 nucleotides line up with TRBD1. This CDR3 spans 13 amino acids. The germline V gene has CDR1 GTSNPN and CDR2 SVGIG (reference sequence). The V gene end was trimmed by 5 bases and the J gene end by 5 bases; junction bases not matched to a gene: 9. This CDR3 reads CAWSGTVANEQYF. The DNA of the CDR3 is TGTGCCTGGTCTGGGACAGTGGCGAACGAGCAGTACTTC.

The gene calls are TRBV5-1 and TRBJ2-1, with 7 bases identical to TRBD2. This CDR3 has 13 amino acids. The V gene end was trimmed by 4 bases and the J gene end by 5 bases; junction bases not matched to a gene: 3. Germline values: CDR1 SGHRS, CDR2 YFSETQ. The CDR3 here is CASSGGGDNEQFF. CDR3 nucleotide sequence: TGCGCCAGCAGCGGCGGGGGAGACAATGAGCAGTTCTTC. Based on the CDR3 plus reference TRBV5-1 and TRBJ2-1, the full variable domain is KAGVTQTPRYLIKTRGQQVTLSCSPISGHRSVSWYQQTPGQGLQFLFEYFSETQRNKGNFPGRFSGRQFSNSRSEMNVSTLELGDSALYLCASSGGGDNEQFFGPGTRLTVL.

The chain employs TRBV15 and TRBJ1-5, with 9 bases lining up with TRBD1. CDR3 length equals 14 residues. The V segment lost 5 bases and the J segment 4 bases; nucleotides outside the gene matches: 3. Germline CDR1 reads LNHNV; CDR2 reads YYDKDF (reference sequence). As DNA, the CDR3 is TGTGCCACCAGCCGGACAGGGGTTAATCAGCCCCAGCATTTT. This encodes CATSRTGVNQPQHF. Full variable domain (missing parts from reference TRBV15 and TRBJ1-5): DAMVIQNPRYQVTQFGKPVTLSCSQTLNHNVMYWYQQKSSQAPKLLFHYYDKDFNNEADTPDNFQSRRPNTSFCFLDIRSPGLGDTAMYLCATSRTGVNQPQHFGDGTRLSIL.

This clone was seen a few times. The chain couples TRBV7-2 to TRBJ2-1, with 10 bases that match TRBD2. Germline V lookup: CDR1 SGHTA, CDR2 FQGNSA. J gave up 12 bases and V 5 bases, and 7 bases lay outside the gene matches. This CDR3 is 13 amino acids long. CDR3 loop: CASSRTSGERQFF. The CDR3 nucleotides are TGTGCCAGCAGCCGGACTAGCGGTGAGCGGCAGTTCTTC.

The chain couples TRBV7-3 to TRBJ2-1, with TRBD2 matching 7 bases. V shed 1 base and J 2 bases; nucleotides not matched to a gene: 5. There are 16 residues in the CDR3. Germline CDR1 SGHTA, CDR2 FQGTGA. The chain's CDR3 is CASSLSPTSAYNEQFF. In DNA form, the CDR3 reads TGTGCCAGCAGCTTAAGTCCCACTAGCGCCTACAATGAGCAGTTCTTC.

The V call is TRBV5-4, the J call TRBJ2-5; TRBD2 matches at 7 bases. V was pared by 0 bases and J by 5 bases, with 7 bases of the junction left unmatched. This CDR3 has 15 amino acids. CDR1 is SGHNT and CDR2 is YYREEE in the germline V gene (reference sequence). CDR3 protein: CASSLVRAGSETQYF. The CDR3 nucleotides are TGTGCCAGCAGCTTGGTACGAGCGGGAAGCGAGACCCAGTACTTC.